One sample yielded the 8 T cell receptor beta chains listed below, sequenced in a study of neoadjuvant anti-PD-1 for oral cavity cancer. Clones were sequenced by immunoSEQ multiplex PCR, and TCRdb holds only the in-frame ones, with some missing. The sample lists approximately 83,000 clones, under 90% occurring once. The source material was PBMCs, sampled before nivolumab (anti-PD-1) treatment. These receptors all come from a person aged 35 to 85 with oral cavity squamous cell carcinoma.

The rearrangement links TRBV10-1 to TRBJ2-2; 7 positions match TRBD1. CDR3 length: 13 residues. Trimming cost V 8 bases and J 5 bases; bases outside gene matches: 5. Per the germline V gene, CDR1 is WNHNN and CDR2 is SYGVQD (reference sequence). CDR3 in amino acids: CASRQGETGELFF. CDR3 coding DNA: TGCGCCAGCCGCCAGGGGGAAACCGGGGAGCTGTTTTTT.

The rearrangement uses TRBV6-1 and TRBJ1-1; D not certain. V lost 7 bases and J 4 bases, leaving 10 bases between the germline ends. CDR1 is MNHNS, CDR2 SASEGT, per germline. The CDR3 loop spans 12 amino acids. The CDR3 protein is CASKTAGTEAFF. The CDR3 coding sequence is TGTGCCAGCAAAACAGCCGGCACTGAAGCTTTCTTT.

The chain links TRBV30 to TRBJ2-3; TRBD2 agrees at 10 bases. The junction had 11 bases not matched to a gene; V was cut back by 4 bases and J by 7 bases. This CDR3 region has 15 residues. Germline V gene sequence: CDR1 GTSNPN, CDR2 SVGIG (reference sequence). In DNA, the CDR3 is TGTGCCTGGACCCTAGCGGGAGTGGCATGGCATACGCAGTATTTT. Its translation: CAWTLAGVAWHTQYF.

The chain joins TRBV6-5 to TRBJ2-5; possible D gene TRBD2, 5 bases. The germline gives CDR1 MNHEY, CDR2 SVGAGI. The CDR3 runs to 12 residues. The V end was cut by 8 bases, the J end by 2 bases, with 9 bases between. Here the CDR3 DNA reads TGTGCCAGCGGGGAGTATCAAGAGACCCAGTACTTC. Translation: CASGEYQETQYF.

The chain couples TRBV5-1 to TRBJ2-5; no reliable D call. V was trimmed by 3 bases and J by 2 bases, leaving 8 bases between them. There are 13 residues in the CDR3. Germline CDR1 and CDR2: SGHRS and YFSETQ. The CDR3 protein is CASSWASQETQYF. CDR3 in DNA: TGCGCCAGCAGCTGGGCCTCTCAAGAGACCCAGTACTTC.

The chain is built from TRBV29-1 and TRBJ2-7, with TRBD2 as a possible D gene (6 bases). CDR1 is SQVTM, CDR2 ANQGSEA, per germline. Trimming took 6 bases from V and 3 from J, leaving 12 bases between them. The CDR3 totals 12 residues. CDR3 amino acids: CSVSGLFYEQYF. CDR3 DNA: TGCAGCGTGTCGGGACTTTTCTACGAGCAGTACTTC.

V is TRBV6-5 and J is TRBJ1-1, with TRBD1 as a possible D gene (6 bases). V lost 4 bases and J 1 base, leaving 7 bases between the germline ends. Germline CDR1 MNHEY, CDR2 SVGAGI. The CDR3 runs to 13 residues. The CDR3 DNA sequence: TGTGCCAGCAGTTTACAGGGGAACACTGAAGCTTTCTTT. Protein product: CASSLQGNTEAFF.

This sequence joins TRBV7-3 and TRBJ1-1; no firm D call. The CDR3 contains 12 residues. Per the germline V gene, CDR1 is SGHTA and CDR2 is FQGTGA. Between the trimmed V and J ends, which lost 3 bases and 4 bases, there was a span of 6 bases. The CDR3 coding sequence is TGTGCCAGCAGCTTTGGGATCACTGAAGCTTTCTTT. Its translation is CASSFGITEAFF. The complete variable domain, with remaining parts taken from reference TRBV7-3 and TRBJ1-1, reads GAGVSQTPSNKVTEKGKYVELRCDPISGHTALYWYRQSLGQGPEFLIYFQGTGAADDSGLPNDRFFAVRPEGSVSTLKIQRTERGDSAVYLCASSFGITEAFFGQGTRLTVV.